These T cell receptor beta chains were read from a single sample in a study of T cells in Graves' hyperthyroidism and ophthalmopathy. TCRdb ran MiXCR on the multiplex PCR reads and lists one entry per CDR3 protein. The table records around 690,000 distinct CDR3 sequences, roughly 20% of them present only once. Sample: blood. These receptor sequences come from a man under 40 with Graves' ophthalmopathy. The CDR3 runs from the conserved cysteine through the conserved F or W.

v_gene	j_gene	CDR3aa
TRBV5-6	TRBJ2-1	CASSFESGTSGSSYNEQFF
TRBV20-1	TRBJ2-7	CSAAEQYF
TRBV12-3/TRBV12-4	TRBJ1-1	CASSLGSNTEAFF
TRBV19	TRBJ2-3	CASRLHGSTDTQYF
TRBV3-1	TRBJ2-3	CASSPIAGGSDTQYF
TRBV20-1	TRBJ2-7	CSASVPAGGSYEQYF
TRBV28	TRBJ2-7	CAASNRGYEQYF
TRBV7-9	TRBJ1-1	CASSLTPQNTEAFF
TRBV4-1	TRBJ2-7	CASRETGGSYEQYF
TRBV11-3	TRBJ2-2	CASSQGGAPGELFF
TRBV6-1	TRBJ1-3	CASFTGGGNTIYF
TRBV7-9	TRBJ2-3	CASSPNSFNGELTDTQYF
TRBV20-1	TRBJ1-6	CSARGTYSYNSPLHF
TRBV2	TRBJ2-2	CASSVGRGTGELFF
TRBV11-2	TRBJ1-2	CASSYPNGGLNYGYTF
TRBV11-2	TRBJ2-3	CASSFLSTDTQYF
TRBV11-2	TRBJ1-5	CASSLMADPNSNQPQHF